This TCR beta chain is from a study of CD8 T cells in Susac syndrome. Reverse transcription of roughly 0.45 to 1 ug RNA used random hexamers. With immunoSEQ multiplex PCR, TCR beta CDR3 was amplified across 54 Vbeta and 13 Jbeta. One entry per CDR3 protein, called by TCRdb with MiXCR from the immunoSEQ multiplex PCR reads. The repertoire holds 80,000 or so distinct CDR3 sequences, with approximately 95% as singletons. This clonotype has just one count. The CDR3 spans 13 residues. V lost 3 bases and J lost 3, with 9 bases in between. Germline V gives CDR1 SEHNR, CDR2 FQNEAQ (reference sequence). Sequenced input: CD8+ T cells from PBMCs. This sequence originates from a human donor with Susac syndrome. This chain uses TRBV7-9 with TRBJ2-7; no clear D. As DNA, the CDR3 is TGTGCCAGCAGCTTCTCACAAAACTACGAGCAGTACTTC. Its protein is CASSFSQNYEQYF.